This is a list of T cell receptor beta chains from one sample in a study of T cell changes during pregnancy in multiple sclerosis. Only in-frame clones appear in the TCRdb table, and some are missing; sequencing was by immunoSEQ multiplex PCR. In the table there are 38,000 or so clones, more than 85% of which are singletons. The sample consisted of CD8+ T cells from peripheral blood mononuclear cells, taken before pregnancy. These receptors were obtained from a female donor with multiple sclerosis, enrolled in a pregnancy study. Each CDR3 is given with its conserved first and last residue. A D gene is named only where the DNA matches it firmly. The size entry is marked missing in some rows and otherwise reads once, few, many or a size class.

d_call cdr3_length clone_size j_call v_call cdr3_nt cdr3_aa
TRBD2 15 NA TRBJ2-5 TRBV27 TGTGCCAGCAGGACACTTTCTAGCGGGAGTGAGACCCAGTACTTC CASRTLSSGSETQYF
NA 15 NA TRBJ1-1 TRBV15 TGTGCCACCAGCAGAGAATGGGGAGAGGGCACTGAAGCTTTCTTT CATSREWGEGTEAFF
NA 12 NA TRBJ2-7 TRBV29-1 TGCAGCGCCAAGGGACTGCCCCACGAGCAGTACTTC CSAKGLPHEQYF
NA 13 NA TRBJ2-2 TRBV6-1 TGTGCCAGCGGAGACAGCCTCGTCGGGGAGCTGTTTTTT CASGDSLVGELFF
TRBD1 16 NA TRBJ1-5 TRBV5-6 TGTGCCAGCAGCTCGGACAGGGGCGCTGGCAATCAGCCCCAGCATTTT CASSSDRGAGNQPQHF
TRBD1 15 once TRBJ2-7 TRBV19 TGTGCCAGTACATCCGGGACAGGTGGTTTCTACGAGCAGTACTTC CASTSGTGGFYEQYF
TRBD1 15 NA TRBJ2-7 TRBV27 TGTGCCAGCAGTATAGCCGGGACAGGGTACAACGAGCAGTACTTC CASSIAGTGYNEQYF
TRBD1 14 NA TRBJ1-1 TRBV7-2 TGTGCCAGCAGCTCCACTTACAGGGGCTCTGAAGCTTTCTTT CASSSTYRGSEAFF
TRBD2 15 NA TRBJ2-3 TRBV29-1 TGCAGCGTACCTATAGCGGGAGGCCGCACAGATACGCAGTATTTT CSVPIAGGRTDTQYF
TRBD2 13 once TRBJ2-2 TRBV5-4 TGTGCCACAGGACTAGTAAATGTCGGGGAGCTGTTTTTT CATGLVNVGELFF
NA 16 many TRBJ1-1 TRBV15 TGTGCCACCAGCAGAGGAGGATTTGACTCTAACACTGAAGCTTTCTTT CATSRGGFDSNTEAFF
NA 13 NA TRBJ2-5 TRBV7-9 TGTGCCAGCAGCCCAATAGCACAAGAGACCCAGTACTTC CASSPIAQETQYF
TRBD1 12 NA TRBJ2-7 TRBV6-5 TGTGCCAGCAGAACGACAGGGAACGAGCAGTACTTC CASRTTGNEQYF
NA 15 NA TRBJ2-5 TRBV9 TGTGCCAGCAGCCCGACTAATCTCCGACAAGAGACCCAGTACTTC CASSPTNLRQETQYF
TRBD1 14 NA TRBJ1-6 TRBV19 TGTGCCACTGGACAGGGCTCCGAGTATTCACCCCTCCACTTT CATGQGSEYSPLHF
TRBD2 14 NA TRBJ2-7 TRBV19 TGTGCCAGTAGTATAGGGACTAGCGGCTACGAGCAGTACTTC CASSIGTSGYEQYF
TRBD2 19 once TRBJ2-7 TRBV14 TGTGCCAGCAGCCAGAAAACCGGGACTAGCGGGATTAGTACCTACGAGCAGTACTTC CASSQKTGTSGISTYEQYF
TRBD2 13 NA TRBJ2-5 TRBV19 TGTGCCAGTAGTGATCTAGCGGAAGAGACCCAGTACTTC CASSDLAEETQYF
TRBD1 15 NA TRBJ2-3 TRBV4-1 TGCGCCAGCAGTTCCGGGACAGATAGCACAGATACGCAGTATTTT CASSSGTDSTDTQYF
TRBD1 16 NA TRBJ2-2 TRBV11-3 TGTGCCAGCAGCCCCCCTCCCCAAGGGGGCCCCGGGGAGCTGTTTTTT CASSPPPQGGPGELFF
TRBD2 17 once TRBJ2-5 TRBV6-7 TGTGCCAGCAGTTACTCCCCCCCGGGACTAGCGGCAGAGACCCAGTACTTC CASSYSPPGLAAETQYF
NA 17 NA TRBJ2-7 TRBV18 TGTGCCAGCTCACCCCCTATCATCTTGACAGGCCTCCACGAGCAGTACTTC CASSPPIILTGLHEQYF
TRBD1 12 NA TRBJ2-7 TRBV7-9 TGTGCCAGCAGCCAGGGACAGAACGAGCAGTACTTC CASSQGQNEQYF
TRBD2 15 NA TRBJ2-7 TRBV9 TGTGCCAGCAGCCGAGGGGCGGGAGGGCCTCAAGAGCAGTACTTC CASSRGAGGPQEQYF
NA 13 NA TRBJ2-1 TRBV27 TGTGCCAGCAGTTTTGGCGGAAGGGGTGAGCAGTTCTTC CASSFGGRGEQFF
TRBD1 15 NA TRBJ2-5 TRBV19 TGTGCCAGTAGTATAGGGACAGGGCTTGCGGAGACCCAGTACTTC CASSIGTGLAETQYF
NA 11 NA TRBJ1-1 TRBV6-5 TGTGCCAGCAGTTCAGCAGGAGAAGCTTTCTTT CASSSAGEAFF
TRBD1 15 NA TRBJ2-5 TRBV11-2 TGTGCCAGCAGCTCCCCCGGGGGACAGGGAGAGACCCAGTACTTC CASSSPGGQGETQYF
TRBD2 14 NA TRBJ2-5 TRBV5-5 TGTGCCAGCAGCTTCACTAGCGGTAAAGAGACCCAGTACTTC CASSFTSGKETQYF
NA 14 NA TRBJ2-3 TRBV6-6 TGTGCCGCCCTCGGGGGATACGGGACAGATACGCAGTATTTT CAALGGYGTDTQYF
NA 14 NA TRBJ2-3 TRBV4-3 TGCGCCAGCAGCCAAGGGCGGGGCACAGATACGCAGTATTTT CASSQGRGTDTQYF
NA 15 NA TRBJ1-2 TRBV6-1 TGTGCCAGCAGTGAAGCTACGGGGGGCGCGGATGGCTACACCTTC CASSEATGGADGYTF
TRBD2 16 NA TRBJ2-2 TRBV13 TGTGCCAGCAGCTTCGTGGGGGACTATAACACCGGGGAGCTGTTTTTT CASSFVGDYNTGELFF
NA 14 NA TRBJ2-7 TRBV28 TGTGCCAGCAGTTTGTCAGGACGGGGGGCCGAGCAGTACTTC CASSLSGRGAEQYF
NA 13 NA TRBJ1-2 TRBV29-1 TGCAGCGTTGAAGACAGGGGCGATCCTGGCTACACCTTC CSVEDRGDPGYTF
TRBD1 17 NA TRBJ2-6 TRBV30 TGTGCCTGGGCGACAGGGGCGTCTTCATCTGGGGCCAACGTCCTGACTTTC CAWATGASSSGANVLTF
TRBD2 12 NA TRBJ2-7 TRBV11-3 TGTGCCAGCAGTCCGGGGGGCTACGAGCAGTACTTC CASSPGGYEQYF
NA 11 NA TRBJ2-7 TRBV20-1 TGCAGTGCCTACTCCGGGGACTTCCAGTACTTC CSAYSGDFQYF
NA 14 few TRBJ1-2 TRBV27 TGTGCCAGCAGTTTATCTGGACAGAACTATGGCTACACCTTC CASSLSGQNYGYTF
NA 12 NA TRBJ2-4 TRBV29-1 TGCAGCGTTGCTCTAGCCAAAAACATTCAGTACTTC CSVALAKNIQYF
NA 13 NA TRBJ2-7 TRBV11-2 TGTGCCAGCAGCCCCCGGAGGGTCTACGAGCAGTACTTC CASSPRRVYEQYF